Here is one TCR beta chain with its context. Its target is unknown. From germline, CDR1 is SGHAT and CDR2 FQNNGV. The CDR3 is made up of 13 amino acids. V was clipped by 9 bases and J by 6 bases; unmatched bases: 9. This specimen belongs to a study of radiotherapy plus CTLA-4 blockade in lung cancer. Across the study: Patients showed objective responses in 18% of cases, and disease control was achieved by 31%.

Whole-study findings and limits: Radiotherapy with ipilimumab was followed by blood expansion of tumor-derived clones. How blood T cell clones changed early, along with interferon-beta, reportedly forecast response best.

The repertoire was sequenced with immunoSEQ multiplex PCR; TCRdb's copy has only in-frame clones and lacks some. The sample lists approximately 90,000 clones; about 83% were seen once. Sequencing was performed on peripheral blood, taken from a patient treated with radiotherapy plus ipilimumab. This chain uses TRBV11-2 with TRBJ2-7; TRBD1 matches 9 bases. The TCR originated in a human donor with non-small cell lung cancer who had stable disease on radiotherapy plus ipilimumab. The CDR3 loop is CARTGTGFSEQYF. The CDR3 region has the DNA TGTGCCAGAACGGGGACAGGGTTTTCCGAGCAGTACTTC.